This T cell receptor (beta chain) comes out of a study of Tregs in tolerant kidney transplant recipients. Findings and caveats of the study: Biological reproducibility was not directly addressed, but technical replication error appeared minimal.

Using immunoSEQ multiplex PCR, the repertoire was profiled, and TCRdb retains in-frame clones only, with some absent. The sample includes some 110,000 clones, around nine tenths of them seen just once. Germline CDR1 and CDR2: SGHAT and FQNNGV. The CDR3 runs 12 residues. V was clipped by 8 bases and J by 7 bases, with 11 bases between them. Unstimulated regulatory T cells (CD4+CD25+CD127-), CD4+CD25- non-regulatory cells, CD4 and CD8 cells were FACS-sorted from thawed PBMCs. A word on this clone: Antigen: not known.

Sequences were obtained from CD4+ T cells from blood. The receptor was isolated from a human donor in good health. The chain uses TRBV11-2 and TRBJ1-4; D ambiguous. The CDR3 region has the DNA TGTGCCAGCGGCCGGGGTAGTGAAAAACTGTTTTTT. This encodes CASGRGSEKLFF.